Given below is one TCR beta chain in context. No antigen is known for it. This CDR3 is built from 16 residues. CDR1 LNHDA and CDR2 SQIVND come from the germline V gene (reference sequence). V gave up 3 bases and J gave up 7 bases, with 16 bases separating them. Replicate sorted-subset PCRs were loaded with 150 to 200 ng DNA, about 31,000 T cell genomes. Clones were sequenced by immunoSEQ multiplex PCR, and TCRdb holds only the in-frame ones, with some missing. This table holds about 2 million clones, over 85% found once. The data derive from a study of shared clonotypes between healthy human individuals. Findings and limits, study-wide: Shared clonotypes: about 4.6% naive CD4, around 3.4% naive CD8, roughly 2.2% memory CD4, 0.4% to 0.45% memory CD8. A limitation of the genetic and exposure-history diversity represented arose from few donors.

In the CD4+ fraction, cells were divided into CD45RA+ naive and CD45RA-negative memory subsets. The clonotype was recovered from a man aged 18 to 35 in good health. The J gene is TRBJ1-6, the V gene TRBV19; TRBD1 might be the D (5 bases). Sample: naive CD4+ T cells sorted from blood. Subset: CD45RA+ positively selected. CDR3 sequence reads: CASSMNSGAENSPLHF. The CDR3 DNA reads TGTGCCAGTAGTATGAATTCCGGGGCCGAGAATTCACCCCTCCACTTT.